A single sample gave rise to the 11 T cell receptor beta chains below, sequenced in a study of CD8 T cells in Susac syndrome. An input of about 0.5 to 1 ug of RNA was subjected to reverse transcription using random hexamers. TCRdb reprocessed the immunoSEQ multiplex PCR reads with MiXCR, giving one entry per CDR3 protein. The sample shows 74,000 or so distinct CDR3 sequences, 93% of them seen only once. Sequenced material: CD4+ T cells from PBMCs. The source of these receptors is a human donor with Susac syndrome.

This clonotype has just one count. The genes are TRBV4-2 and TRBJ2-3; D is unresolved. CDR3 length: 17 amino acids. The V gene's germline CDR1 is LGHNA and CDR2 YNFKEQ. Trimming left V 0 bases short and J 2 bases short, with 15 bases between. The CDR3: CASSQESRQAPTDTQYF. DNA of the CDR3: TGTGCCAGCAGCCAAGAATCGAGGCAGGCCCCCACAGATACGCAGTATTTT.

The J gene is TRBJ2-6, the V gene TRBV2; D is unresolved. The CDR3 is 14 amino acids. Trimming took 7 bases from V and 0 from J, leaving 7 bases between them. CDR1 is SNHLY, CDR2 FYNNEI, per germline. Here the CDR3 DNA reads TGTGCCAGCACACAAAACTCTGGGGCCAACGTCCTGACTTTC. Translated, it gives CASTQNSGANVLTF.

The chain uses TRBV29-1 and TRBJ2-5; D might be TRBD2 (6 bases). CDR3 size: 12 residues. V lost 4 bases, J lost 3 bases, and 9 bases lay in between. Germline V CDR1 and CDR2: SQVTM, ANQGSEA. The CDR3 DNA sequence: TGCAGCGTTGTACGGGAGAAAGAGACCCAGTACTTC. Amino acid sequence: CSVVREKETQYF.

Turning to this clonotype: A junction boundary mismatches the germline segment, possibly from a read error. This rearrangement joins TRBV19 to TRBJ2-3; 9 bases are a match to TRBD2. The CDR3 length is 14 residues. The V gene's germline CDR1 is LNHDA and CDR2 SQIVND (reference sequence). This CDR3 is CASSIGTSTDTQYF. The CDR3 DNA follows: TGTGCCAGTAGTATTGGGACTAGCACCGATACGCAGTATTTT.

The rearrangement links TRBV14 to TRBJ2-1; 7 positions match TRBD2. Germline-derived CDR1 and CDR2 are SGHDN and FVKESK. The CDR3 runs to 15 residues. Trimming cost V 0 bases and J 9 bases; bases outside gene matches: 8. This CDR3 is CASSQDAHRGGEQFF. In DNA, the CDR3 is TGTGCCAGCAGCCAAGACGCTCACCGCGGGGGTGAGCAGTTCTTC.

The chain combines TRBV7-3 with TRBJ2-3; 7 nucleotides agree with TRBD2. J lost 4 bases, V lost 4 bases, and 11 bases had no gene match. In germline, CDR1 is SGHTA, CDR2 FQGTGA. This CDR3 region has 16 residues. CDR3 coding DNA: TGTGCCAGCAGCTCAACCCCGGGGAGGGCCGCAGATACGCAGTATTTT. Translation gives CASSSTPGRAADTQYF. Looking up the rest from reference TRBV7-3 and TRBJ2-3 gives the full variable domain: GAGVSQTPSNKVTEKGKYVELRCDPISGHTALYWYRQSLGQGPEFLIYFQGTGAADDSGLPNDRFFAVRPEGSVSTLKIQRTERGDSAVYLCASSSTPGRAADTQYFGPGTRLTVL.

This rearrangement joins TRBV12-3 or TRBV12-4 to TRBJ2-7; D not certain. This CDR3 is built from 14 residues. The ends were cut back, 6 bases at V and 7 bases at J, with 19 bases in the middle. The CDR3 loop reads CASSLTRLAGEQYF. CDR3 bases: TGTGCCAGCAGCCTGACACGCTTGGCCGGAGAGCAGTACTTC.

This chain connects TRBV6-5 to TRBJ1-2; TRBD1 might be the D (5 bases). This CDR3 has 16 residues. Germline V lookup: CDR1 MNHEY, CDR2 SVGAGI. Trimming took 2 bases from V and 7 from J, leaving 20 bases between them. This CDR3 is CASSYIPGGARSGYTF. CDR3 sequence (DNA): TGTGCCAGCAGTTACATCCCGGGTGGGGCGAGATCTGGCTACACCTTC.

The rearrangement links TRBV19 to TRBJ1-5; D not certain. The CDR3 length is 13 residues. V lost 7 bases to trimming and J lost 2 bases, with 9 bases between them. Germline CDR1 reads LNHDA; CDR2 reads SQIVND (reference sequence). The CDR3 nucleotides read TGTGCCAGTACCTGGGAGGGCAATCAGCCCCAGCATTTT. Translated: CASTWEGNQPQHF.

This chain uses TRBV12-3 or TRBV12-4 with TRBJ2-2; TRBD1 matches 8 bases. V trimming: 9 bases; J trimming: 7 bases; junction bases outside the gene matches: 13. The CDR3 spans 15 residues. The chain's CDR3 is CARTLQGAWGGELFF. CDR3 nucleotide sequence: TGTGCCAGGACGTTGCAGGGGGCATGGGGCGGGGAGCTGTTTTTT.

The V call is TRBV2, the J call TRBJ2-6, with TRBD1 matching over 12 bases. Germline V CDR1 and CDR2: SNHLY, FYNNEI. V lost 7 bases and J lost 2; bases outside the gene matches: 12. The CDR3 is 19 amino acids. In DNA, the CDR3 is TGTGCCAGCACCATCCATCCGGGACAGGGGGCTGCTGGGGCCAACGTCCTGACTTTC. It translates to CASTIHPGQGAAGANVLTF.